Following are 17 T cell receptor beta chains from one sample sequenced in a study of PD-1 blockade in classical Hodgkin lymphoma. Time point defined: cycle 4 day 1 (C4D1), after 5 to 7 weeks of nivolumab. All trial patients relapsed after autologous stem cell transplantation. Clones were sequenced by immunoSEQ multiplex PCR, and TCRdb holds only the in-frame ones, with some missing. The table shows approximately 65,000 clones, with around 94% occurring only once. Sequencing used peripheral blood mononuclear cells (PBMCs), obtained before the fourth cycle of nivolumab. The receptors derive from a human donor with classical Hodgkin lymphoma.

The V gene is TRBV7-8, the J gene TRBJ1-5; D not resolved. CDR3 length: 15 amino acids. Germline V gives CDR1 SGHVS, CDR2 FQNEAQ. V lost 3 bases and J lost 0, with 9 bases in between. CDR3 in amino acids: CASSFADHSNQPQHF. As DNA, the CDR3 is TGTGCCAGCAGCTTTGCAGATCATAGCAATCAGCCCCAGCATTTT.

Regarding this clone: This specimen includes other DNA sequences encoding the same CDR3. V and J are TRBV5-5 and TRBJ1-5; D not resolved. This CDR3 spans 13 amino acids. CDR1 and CDR2 from the germline V gene are SGHKS and YYEKEE (reference sequence). The V and J ends lost 1 base and 5 bases respectively, with 7 bases between them. The DNA for the CDR3 is TGTGCCAGCAGCTTGTTGTGGGATCAGCCCCAGCATTTT. It codes for CASSLLWDQPQHF.

This sequence joins TRBV27 and TRBJ1-2; the D is unclear. This CDR3 contains 13 residues. Germline CDR1 MNHEY, CDR2 SMNVEV (reference sequence). The V end lost 3 bases, the J end lost 1 base, and 6 bases lay between the germline ends. CDR3 DNA sequence: TGTGCCAGCAGTTTCCGGGGTAACTATGGCTACACCTTC. Amino acids: CASSFRGNYGYTF.

This chain connects TRBV15 to TRBJ2-7; 12 bases line up with TRBD1. Germline CDR1 reads LNHNV; CDR2 reads YYDKDF (reference sequence). The CDR3 is 17 residues long. V lost 5 bases to trimming and J lost 2 bases; unmatched junction nucleotides: 10. The CDR3 region has the DNA TGTGCCACCAGCTTCCGGGACAGGGGGCCTTATACCTACGAGCAGTACTTC. It yields the protein CATSFRDRGPYTYEQYF.

The rearrangement joins TRBV10-3 to TRBJ2-7, with 8 bases identical to TRBD1. Trimming took 7 bases from V and 4 from J; bases not matched to a gene: 9. This CDR3 contains 14 residues. The germline CDR1 and CDR2 sequences are ENHRY and SYGVKD. Here the CDR3 reads CAINSGQGAYEQYF. The CDR3 nucleotides are TGTGCCATCAATTCGGGTCAGGGGGCTTACGAGCAGTACTTC.

The V and J genes are TRBV6-1 and TRBJ2-7, with D possibly TRBD1 on 5 matching bases. This CDR3 region has 13 residues. Germline-derived CDR1 and CDR2 are MNHNS and SASEGT. Trimming shortened V by 6 bases and J by 3 bases, and 12 bases separated the two germline ends. CDR3 residues: CASREQGGYEQYF. The CDR3 DNA follows: TGTGCCAGCAGGGAGCAGGGCGGCTACGAGCAGTACTTC.

In its sample, this clone was seen a few times. The V call is TRBV10-3, the J call TRBJ1-1, with D possibly TRBD1 on 5 matching bases. The CDR3 spans 11 residues. V was shortened by 11 bases and J by 5 bases, with 12 bases between the two germline ends. Looked up from germline, CDR1 is ENHRY and CDR2 is SYGVKD. Here the CDR3 DNA reads TGTGCCGCACAGGACGGAACTGAAGCTTTCTTT. This translates into CAAQDGTEAFF.

J is TRBJ1-2 and V is TRBV5-1; no reliable D call. Germline CDR1 SGHRS, CDR2 YFSETQ. V dropped 3 bases and J dropped 4 bases, with 13 bases sitting between them. CDR3 length: 14 amino acids. The CDR3 protein is CASSSGRPFYGYTF. CDR3 sequence (DNA): TGCGCCAGCAGCTCAGGACGGCCTTTCTATGGCTACACCTTC.

The chain uses TRBV5-8 and TRBJ2-7; D perhaps matches TRBD2 (6 bases). Per the germline V gene, CDR1 is SGHTS and CDR2 is YDEGEE. This CDR3 has 14 residues. The V end was cut by 6 bases, the J end by 0 bases, with 13 bases between. Here the CDR3 DNA reads TGTGCCAGCACCCCAGGGAGGAGCTCCTACGAGCAGTACTTC. Amino acid sequence: CASTPGRSSYEQYF. Drawing the rest from reference TRBV5-8 and TRBJ2-7, the complete variable domain is EAGVTQSPTHLIKTRGQQATLRCSPISGHTSVYWYQQALGLGLQFLLWYDEGEERNRGNFPPRFSGRQFPNYSSELNVNALELEDSALYLCASTPGRSSYEQYFGPGTRLTVT.

This clone was seen more than once but under ten times. The chain has TRBV28 and TRBJ2-2, with a tentative D call TRBD2 (5 bases). V was pared by 5 bases and J by 6 bases, with 13 bases between. CDR3 length equals 14 residues. Germline CDR1 MDHEN, CDR2 SYDVKM. This CDR3 is CASSPDYRAGELFF. The CDR3 coding sequence is TGTGCCAGCAGTCCCGACTATCGGGCCGGGGAGCTGTTTTTT.

CDR3 in DNA: TGCACCAGCAGCCGGGAGGTTCGGGAGACCCAGTACTTC. It encodes CTSSREVRETQYF. The rearrangement links TRBV1 to TRBJ2-5; the D call TRBD2 from the table was never checked on the DNA. TRBV1 is an annotated pseudogene. The CDR3 is 13 residues long.

This sequence joins TRBV28 and TRBJ2-5; 9 bases map to TRBD1. This CDR3 region has 16 residues. Germline assignment: CDR1 MDHEN and CDR2 SYDVKM. V gave up 3 bases and J gave up 5 bases; unmatched junction bases: 10. CDR3 region: CASSFARDRDGETQYF. CDR3 nucleotides: TGTGCCAGCAGTTTCGCAAGGGACAGGGATGGGGAGACCCAGTACTTC.

The V and J genes are TRBV5-1 and TRBJ2-1; TRBD2 aligns across 10 bases. The CDR3 contains 14 residues. CDR1 and CDR2 (germline): SGHRS, YFSETQ. J was trimmed by 5 bases and V by 2 bases; bases with no gene match: 1. CDR3 DNA: TGCGCCAGCAGCTTTACTAGCGGGAACAATGAGCAGTTCTTC. Protein sequence: CASSFTSGNNEQFF.

The gene calls are TRBV28 and TRBJ2-3; tentatively, D is TRBD1 (6 bases). V gave up 3 bases and J gave up 2 bases, with 15 bases separating them. The CDR3 totals 16 residues. From germline, CDR1 is MDHEN and CDR2 SYDVKM. CDR3 residues: CASSLAPGADTDTQYF. CDR3 nucleotides: TGTGCCAGCAGTTTGGCCCCAGGGGCGGACACAGATACGCAGTATTTT.

This clone has more than one count but fewer than ten. This rearrangement joins TRBV2 to TRBJ2-1; tentative D call: TRBD2 (7 bases). The CDR3 spans 17 residues. V was clipped by 5 bases and J by 5 bases, with 22 bases between them. Per the germline V gene, CDR1 is SNHLY and CDR2 is FYNNEI. CDR3 DNA sequence: TGTGCCAGCAGTATCGAGGGGGTGGTGCGGGAGAACAATGAGCAGTTCTTC. Its protein is CASSIEGVVRENNEQFF.

The J gene is TRBJ1-3, the V gene TRBV28; 7 bases are a match to TRBD1. Trimming took 2 bases from V and 2 from J; bases not matched to a gene: 3. Germline loops: CDR1 MDHEN, CDR2 SYDVKM. The CDR3 contains 15 residues. The CDR3 region is CASSLRGGTGNTIYF. CDR3 bases: TGTGCCAGCAGTTTACGAGGGGGCACTGGAAACACCATATATTTT.

J is TRBJ1-5 and V is TRBV6-5, with D unresolved. CDR1 is MNHEY and CDR2 is SVGAGI in the germline V gene. V lost 5 bases, J lost 7 bases, and 6 bases lay in between. CDR3 length equals 11 residues. CDR3 nucleotide sequence: TGTGCCAGCAGTGAACTCCAGCCCCAGCATTTT. Translated: CASSELQPQHF.